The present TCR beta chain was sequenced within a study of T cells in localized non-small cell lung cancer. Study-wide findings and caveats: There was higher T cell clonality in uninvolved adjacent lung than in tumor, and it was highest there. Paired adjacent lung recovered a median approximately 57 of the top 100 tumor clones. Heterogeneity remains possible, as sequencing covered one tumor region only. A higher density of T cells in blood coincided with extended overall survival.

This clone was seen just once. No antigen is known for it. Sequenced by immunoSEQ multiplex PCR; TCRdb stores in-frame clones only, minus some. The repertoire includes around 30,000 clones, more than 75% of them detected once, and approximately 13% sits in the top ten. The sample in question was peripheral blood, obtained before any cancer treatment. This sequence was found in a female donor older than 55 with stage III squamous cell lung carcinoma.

CDR3 DNA sequence: TGTGCCAGCAGTGCGTGCCAGATTAGACAGTCATTCAATGAAAAACTGTTTTTT. It translates to CASSACQIRQSFNEKLFF. The chain links TRBV6-4 to TRBJ1-4; a weak D match, TRBD1 (5 bases). This CDR3 is built from 18 residues. Germline CDR1 and CDR2: MRHNA and SNTAGT. The V end was cut by 4 bases, the J end by 5 bases, with 23 bases between.